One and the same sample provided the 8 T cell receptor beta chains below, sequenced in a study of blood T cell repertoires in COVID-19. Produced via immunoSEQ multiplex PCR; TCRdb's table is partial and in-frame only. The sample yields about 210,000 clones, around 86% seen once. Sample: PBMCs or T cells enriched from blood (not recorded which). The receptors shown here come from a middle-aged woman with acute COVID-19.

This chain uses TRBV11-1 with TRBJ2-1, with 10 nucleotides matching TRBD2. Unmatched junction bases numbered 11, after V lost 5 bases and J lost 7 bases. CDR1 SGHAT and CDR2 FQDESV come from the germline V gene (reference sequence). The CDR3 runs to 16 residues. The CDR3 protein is CASSPRSSGSENEQFF. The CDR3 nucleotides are TGTGCCAGCAGCCCCCGCTCTAGCGGGAGTGAAAATGAGCAGTTCTTC.

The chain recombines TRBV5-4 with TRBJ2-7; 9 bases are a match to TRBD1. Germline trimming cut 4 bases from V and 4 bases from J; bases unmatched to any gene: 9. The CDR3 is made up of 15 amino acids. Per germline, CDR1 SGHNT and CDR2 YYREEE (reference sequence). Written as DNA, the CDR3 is TGTGCCAGCAGCGCCCAACAGGGGGCAGTTTACGAGCAGTACTTC. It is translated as CASSAQQGAVYEQYF. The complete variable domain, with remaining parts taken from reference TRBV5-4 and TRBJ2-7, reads ETGVTQSPTHLIKTRGQQVTLRCSSQSGHNTVSWYQQALGQGPQFIFQYYREEENGRGNFPPRFSGLQFPNYSSELNVNALELDDSALYLCASSAQQGAVYEQYFGPGTRLTVT.

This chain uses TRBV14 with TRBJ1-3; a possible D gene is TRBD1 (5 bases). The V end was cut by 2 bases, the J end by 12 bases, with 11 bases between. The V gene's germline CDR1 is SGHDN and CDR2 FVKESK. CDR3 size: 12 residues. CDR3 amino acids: CASSQQGFGIYF. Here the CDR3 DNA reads TGTGCCAGCAGCCAACAGGGTTTTGGCATATATTTT.

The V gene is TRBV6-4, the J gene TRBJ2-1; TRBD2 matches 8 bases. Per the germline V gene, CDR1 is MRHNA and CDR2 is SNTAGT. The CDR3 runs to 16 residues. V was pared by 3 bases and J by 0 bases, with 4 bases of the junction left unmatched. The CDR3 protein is CASSEASGSSYNEQFF. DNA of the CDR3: TGTGCCAGCAGTGAAGCCAGCGGGAGCTCCTACAATGAGCAGTTCTTC.

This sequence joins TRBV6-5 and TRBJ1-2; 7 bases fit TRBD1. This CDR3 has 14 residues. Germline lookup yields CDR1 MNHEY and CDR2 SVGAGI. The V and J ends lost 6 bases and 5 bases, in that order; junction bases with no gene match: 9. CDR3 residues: CASRRPGQEYGYTF. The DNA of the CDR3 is TGTGCCAGCAGAAGGCCTGGACAGGAATATGGCTACACCTTC.

DNA of the CDR3: TGCAGCGTTCATAGTTGGCAGGGTTTCGGCAATGAGCAGTTCTTC. It translates to CSVHSWQGFGNEQFF. The genes are TRBV29-1 and TRBJ2-1; D might be TRBD1 (5 bases). Germline CDR1 SQVTM, CDR2 ANQGSEA. Between the trimmed V and J ends, which lost 5 bases and 6 bases, there was a span of 20 bases. CDR3 length: 15 residues.

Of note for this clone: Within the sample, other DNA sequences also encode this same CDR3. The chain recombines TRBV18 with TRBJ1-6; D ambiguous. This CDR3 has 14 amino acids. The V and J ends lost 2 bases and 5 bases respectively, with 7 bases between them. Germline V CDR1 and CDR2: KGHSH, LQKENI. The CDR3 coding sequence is TGTGCCAGCTCACCAGCGACTGATAATTCACCCCTCCACTTT. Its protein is CASSPATDNSPLHF.

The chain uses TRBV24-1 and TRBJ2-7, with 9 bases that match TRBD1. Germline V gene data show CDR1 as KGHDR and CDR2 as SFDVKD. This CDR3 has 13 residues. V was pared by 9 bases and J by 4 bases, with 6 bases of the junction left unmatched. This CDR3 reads CATPPDRGYEQYF. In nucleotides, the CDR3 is TGTGCCACCCCCCCGGACAGGGGTTACGAGCAGTACTTC.